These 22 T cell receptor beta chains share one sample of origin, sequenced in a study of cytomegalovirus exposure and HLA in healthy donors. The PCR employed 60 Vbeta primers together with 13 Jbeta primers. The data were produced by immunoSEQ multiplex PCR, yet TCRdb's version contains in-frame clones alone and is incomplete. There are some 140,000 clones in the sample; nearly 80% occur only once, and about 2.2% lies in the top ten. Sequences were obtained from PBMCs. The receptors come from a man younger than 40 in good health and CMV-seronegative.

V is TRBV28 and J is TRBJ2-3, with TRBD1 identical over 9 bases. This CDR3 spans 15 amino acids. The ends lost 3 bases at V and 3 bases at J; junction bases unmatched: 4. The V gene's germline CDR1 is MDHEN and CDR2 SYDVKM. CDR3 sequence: CASSFTGGMTDTQYF. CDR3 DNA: TGTGCCAGCAGTTTCACAGGGGGCATGACAGATACGCAGTATTTT.

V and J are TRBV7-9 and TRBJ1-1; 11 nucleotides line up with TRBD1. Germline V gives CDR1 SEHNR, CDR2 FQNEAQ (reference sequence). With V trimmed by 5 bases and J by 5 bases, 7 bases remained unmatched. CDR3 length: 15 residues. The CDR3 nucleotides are TGTGCCAGCAGCGACGGGACAGGGGGTATTACTGAAGCTTTCTTT. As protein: CASSDGTGGITEAFF.

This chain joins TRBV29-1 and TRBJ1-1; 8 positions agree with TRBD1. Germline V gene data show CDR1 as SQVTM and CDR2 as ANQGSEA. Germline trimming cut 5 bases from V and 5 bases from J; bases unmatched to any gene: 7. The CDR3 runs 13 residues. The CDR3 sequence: CSVQTGVGTEAFF. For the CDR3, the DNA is TGCAGCGTTCAGACAGGGGTTGGAACTGAAGCTTTCTTT. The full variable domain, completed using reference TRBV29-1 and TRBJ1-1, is SAVISQKPSRDICQRGTSLTIQCQVDSQVTMMFWYRQQPGQSLTLIATANQGSEATYESGFVIDKFPISRPNLTFSTLTVSNMSPEDSSIYLCSVQTGVGTEAFFGQGTRLTVV.

The CDR3 DNA reads TGTGCCAGCACCGTTCCCCTTGGCGGGAGGGGAAACAATGAGCAGTTCTTC. This sequence encodes CASTVPLGGRGNNEQFF. The V call is TRBV28, the J call TRBJ2-1, with TRBD2 identical over 9 bases. The CDR3 length is 17 residues. Trimming removed 7 bases from V and 5 bases from J; junction bases left unmatched: 15. CDR1 MDHEN and CDR2 SYDVKM come from the germline V gene.

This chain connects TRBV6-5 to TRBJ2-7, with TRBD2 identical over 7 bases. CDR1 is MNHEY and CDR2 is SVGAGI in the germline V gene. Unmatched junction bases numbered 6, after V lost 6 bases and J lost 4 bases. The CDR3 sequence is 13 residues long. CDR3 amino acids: CASSWRERYEQYF. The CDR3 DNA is TGTGCCAGCAGCTGGCGGGAGAGGTACGAGCAGTACTTC.

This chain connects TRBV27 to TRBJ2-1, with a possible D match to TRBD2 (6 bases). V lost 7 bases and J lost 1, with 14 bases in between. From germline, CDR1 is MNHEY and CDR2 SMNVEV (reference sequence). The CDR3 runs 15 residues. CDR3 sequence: CASKRVPRSYNEQFF. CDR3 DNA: TGTGCCAGCAAGCGGGTACCTAGGTCCTACAATGAGCAGTTCTTC.

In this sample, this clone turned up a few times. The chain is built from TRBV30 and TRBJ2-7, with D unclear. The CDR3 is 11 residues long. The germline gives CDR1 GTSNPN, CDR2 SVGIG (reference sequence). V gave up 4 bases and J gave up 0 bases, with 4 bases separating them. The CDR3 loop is CAWTFSYEQYF. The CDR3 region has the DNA TGTGCCTGGACTTTCTCCTACGAGCAGTACTTC.

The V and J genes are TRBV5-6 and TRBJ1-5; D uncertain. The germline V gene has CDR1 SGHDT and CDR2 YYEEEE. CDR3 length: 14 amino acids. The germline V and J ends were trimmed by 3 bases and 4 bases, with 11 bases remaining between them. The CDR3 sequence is CASSSRWLNQPQHF. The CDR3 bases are TGTGCCAGCAGCTCTCGGTGGTTAAATCAGCCCCAGCATTTT.

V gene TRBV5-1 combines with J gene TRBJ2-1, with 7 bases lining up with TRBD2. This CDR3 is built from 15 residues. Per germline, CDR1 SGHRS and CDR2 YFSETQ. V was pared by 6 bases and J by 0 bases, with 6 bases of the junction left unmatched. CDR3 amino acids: CASNEIAGSYNEQFF. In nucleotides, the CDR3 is TGCGCCAGCAACGAAATAGCGGGCTCCTACAATGAGCAGTTCTTC. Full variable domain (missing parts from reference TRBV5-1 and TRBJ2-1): KAGVTQTPRYLIKTRGQQVTLSCSPISGHRSVSWYQQTPGQGLQFLFEYFSETQRNKGNFPGRFSGRQFSNSRSEMNVSTLELGDSALYLCASNEIAGSYNEQFFGPGTRLTVL.

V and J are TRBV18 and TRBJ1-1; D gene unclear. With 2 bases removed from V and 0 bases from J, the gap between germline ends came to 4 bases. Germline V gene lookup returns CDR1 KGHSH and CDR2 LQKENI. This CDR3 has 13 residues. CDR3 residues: CASSPSLNTEAFF. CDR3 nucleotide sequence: TGTGCCAGCTCACCAAGCCTGAACACTGAAGCTTTCTTT.

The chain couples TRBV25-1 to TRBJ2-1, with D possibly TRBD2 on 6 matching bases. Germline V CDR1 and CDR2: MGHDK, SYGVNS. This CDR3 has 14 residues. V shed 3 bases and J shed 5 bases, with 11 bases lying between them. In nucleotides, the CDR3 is TGTGCCAGCAGTGACCACGGCGGGGACAATGAGCAGTTCTTC. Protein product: CASSDHGGDNEQFF.

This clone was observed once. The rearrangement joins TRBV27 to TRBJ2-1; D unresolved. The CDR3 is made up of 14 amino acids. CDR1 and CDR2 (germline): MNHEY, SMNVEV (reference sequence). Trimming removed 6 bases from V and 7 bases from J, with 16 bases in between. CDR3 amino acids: CASSPTRYRNEQFF. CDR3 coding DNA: TGTGCCAGCAGCCCGACACGGTATCGAAATGAGCAGTTCTTC.

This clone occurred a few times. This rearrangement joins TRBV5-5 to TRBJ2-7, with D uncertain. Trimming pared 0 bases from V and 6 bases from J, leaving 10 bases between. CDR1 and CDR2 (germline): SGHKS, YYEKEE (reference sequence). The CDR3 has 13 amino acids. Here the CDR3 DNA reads TGTGCCAGCAGCTTGGCCACCTCTAGCGAGCAGTACTTC. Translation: CASSLATSSEQYF.

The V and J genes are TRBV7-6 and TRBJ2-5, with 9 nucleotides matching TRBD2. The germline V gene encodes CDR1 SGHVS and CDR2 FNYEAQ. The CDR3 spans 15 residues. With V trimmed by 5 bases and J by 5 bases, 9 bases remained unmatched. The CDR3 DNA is TGTGCCAGCAGCCCGCTAGCGGGAACGTCGGAGACCCAGTACTTC. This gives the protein CASSPLAGTSETQYF.

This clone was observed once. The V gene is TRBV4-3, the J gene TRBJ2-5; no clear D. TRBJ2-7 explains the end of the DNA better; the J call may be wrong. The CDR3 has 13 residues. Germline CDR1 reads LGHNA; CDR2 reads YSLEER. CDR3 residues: CASSHRVSYEQYF. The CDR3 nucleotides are TGCGCCAGCAGCCACCGGGTCTCCTACGAGCAGTACTTC.

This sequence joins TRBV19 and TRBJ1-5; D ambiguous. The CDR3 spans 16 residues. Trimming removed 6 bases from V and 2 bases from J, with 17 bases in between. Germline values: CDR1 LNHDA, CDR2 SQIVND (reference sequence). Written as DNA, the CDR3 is TGTGCCAGTAGCGACCCAAAGAGGTATGGCAATCAGCCCCAGCATTTT. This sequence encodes CASSDPKRYGNQPQHF.

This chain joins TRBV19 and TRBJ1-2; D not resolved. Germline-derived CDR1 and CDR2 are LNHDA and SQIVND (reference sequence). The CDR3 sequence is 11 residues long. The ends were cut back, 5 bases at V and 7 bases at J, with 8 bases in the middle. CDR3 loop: CASSEGSGYTF. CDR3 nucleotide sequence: TGTGCCAGTAGTGAGGGCTCTGGCTACACCTTC. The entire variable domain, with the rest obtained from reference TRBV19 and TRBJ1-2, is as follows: DGGITQSPKYLFRKEGQNVTLSCEQNLNHDAMYWYRQDPGQGLRLIYYSQIVNDFQKGDIAEGYSVSREKKESFPLTVTSAQKNPTAFYLCASSEGSGYTFGSGTRLTVV.

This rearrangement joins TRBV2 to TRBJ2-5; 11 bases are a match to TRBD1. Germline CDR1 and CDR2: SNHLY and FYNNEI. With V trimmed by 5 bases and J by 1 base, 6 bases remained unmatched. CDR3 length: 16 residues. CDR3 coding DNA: TGTGCCAGCAGTAAGGGGACAGGGGGTTCCCAAGAGACCCAGTACTTC. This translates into CASSKGTGGSQETQYF.

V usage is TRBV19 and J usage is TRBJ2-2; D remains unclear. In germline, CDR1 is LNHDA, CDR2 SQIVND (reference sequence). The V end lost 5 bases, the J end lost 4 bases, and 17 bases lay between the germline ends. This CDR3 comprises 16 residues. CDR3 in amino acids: CASSSPSEVGTGELFF. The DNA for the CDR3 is TGTGCCAGTAGTTCGCCCAGCGAGGTGGGCACCGGGGAGCTGTTTTTT.

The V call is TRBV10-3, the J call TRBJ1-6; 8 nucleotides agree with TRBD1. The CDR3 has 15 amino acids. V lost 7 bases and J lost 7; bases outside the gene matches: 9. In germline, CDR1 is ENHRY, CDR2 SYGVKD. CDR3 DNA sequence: TGTGCCATCAAATCGACAGGGGAGGAAAATTCACCCCTCCACTTT. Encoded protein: CAIKSTGEENSPLHF.

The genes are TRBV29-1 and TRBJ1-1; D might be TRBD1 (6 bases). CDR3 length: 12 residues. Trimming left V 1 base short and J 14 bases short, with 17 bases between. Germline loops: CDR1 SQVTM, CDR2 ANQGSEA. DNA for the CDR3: TGCAGCGTTGAAGGGGGACACTACGGTGTATTCTTT. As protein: CSVEGGHYGVFF.

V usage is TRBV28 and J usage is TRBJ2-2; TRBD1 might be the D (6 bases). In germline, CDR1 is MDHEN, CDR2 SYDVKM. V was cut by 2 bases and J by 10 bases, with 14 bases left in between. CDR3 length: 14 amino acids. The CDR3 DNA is TGTGCCAGCAGTTTAAGGGACACGTTAGAGGAGCTGTTTTTT. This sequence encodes CASSLRDTLEELFF.